The T cell receptor (beta chain) under discussion was sequenced for a study of blood T cell repertoires in COVID-19. Study-wide background: Acute and convalescent COVID-19 specimens originated in the United States, Italy and Spain. T cells, B-cell-depleted T cells, or PBMCs provided the cDNA or gDNA that served as material.

Enrolment of Seattle patients took place during active infection, and they were followed longitudinally. Original data processing: How many nucleated cells were present was estimated from reference gene primer amplification. The assay was immunoSEQ multiplex PCR, and TCRdb's table has in-frame clones only and misses some. D and trimming were read from the DNA, whereas the V and J calls and clone size are those reported in that table. The table shows around 340,000 clones, with 70% to 90% occurring only once. The CDR3 totals 17 residues. V was cut by 4 bases and J by 3 bases, with 18 bases left in between. Germline loops: CDR1 SEHNR, CDR2 FQNEAQ (reference sequence). Concerning this clone itself: Different DNA sequences within this sample yield the same CDR3.

This TCR derives from a woman in her sixties or seventies with COVID-19, enrolled during active disease. The chain links TRBV7-9 to TRBJ1-4; no clear D gene. Sequenced material: peripheral blood. The CDR3 sequence is CASSSTRQYPSNEKLFF. CDR3 DNA: TGTGCCAGCAGCTCAACGAGGCAATACCCGTCTAATGAAAAACTGTTTTTT.